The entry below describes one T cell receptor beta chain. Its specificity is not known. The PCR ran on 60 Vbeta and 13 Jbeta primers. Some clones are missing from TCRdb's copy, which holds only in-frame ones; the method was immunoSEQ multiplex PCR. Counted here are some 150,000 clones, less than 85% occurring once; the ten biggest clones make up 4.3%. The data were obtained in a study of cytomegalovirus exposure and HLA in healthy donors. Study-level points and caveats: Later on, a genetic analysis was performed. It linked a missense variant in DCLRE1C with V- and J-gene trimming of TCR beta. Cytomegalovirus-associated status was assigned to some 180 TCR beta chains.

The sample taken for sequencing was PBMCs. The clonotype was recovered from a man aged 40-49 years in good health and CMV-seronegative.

The CDR3 region is CASSTGGMLKTQYF. The CDR3, as DNA: TGTGCCAGCTCCACAGGGGGCATGTTGAAGACCCAGTACTTC. The rearrangement uses TRBV25-1 and TRBJ2-5; 9 positions match TRBD1. V was clipped by 8 bases and J by 6 bases; unmatched bases: 10. This CDR3 has 14 amino acids. Germline values: CDR1 MGHDK, CDR2 SYGVNS.